A selection of T cell receptor beta chains follows, all from one sample in a study of breast tumors, draining lymph nodes, adjacent tissues. MiXCR, run by TCRdb on the multiplex PCR reads, gives a single entry per CDR3 protein. The table shows 290,000 or so distinct CDR3 sequences, with 30% occurring only once. Sequencing was performed on axillary lymph node tissue. The receptors derive from a female donor with breast cancer. Some clones in this sample may be carry-over from other donors' samples. Both conserved end residues are part of each CDR3. The order of the fields is clone size, J gene, V gene, D gene, CDR3 DNA, CDR3 protein. The D gene is left open where the match is weak. Not all rows give a size; the values are once, few, many and, for expanded clones, a class.

clone_size: many
j_call: TRBJ2-7
v_call: TRBV14
d_call: -
cdr3_nt: TGTGCCAGCAGCCAGACAGAATCAATCTACGAGCAGTACTTC
cdr3_aa: CASSQTESIYEQYF

clone_size: few
j_call: TRBJ2-5
v_call: TRBV3-1
d_call: TRBD2
cdr3_nt: TGTGCCAGCAGCCAAGACGGGGGCGGGAGGGGAGAGACCCAGTACTTC
cdr3_aa: CASSQDGGGRGETQYF

clone_size: many
j_call: TRBJ1-5
v_call: TRBV30
d_call: -
cdr3_nt: TGTGCCTGCGGTTATCAGCCCCAGCATTTT
cdr3_aa: CACGYQPQHF

clone_size: many
j_call: TRBJ2-7
v_call: TRBV6-5
d_call: -
cdr3_nt: TGTGCCAGCAGGATATCCCGGGACTTGTCCTACGAGCAGTACTTC
cdr3_aa: CASRISRDLSYEQYF

clone_size: -
j_call: TRBJ2-7
v_call: TRBV7-2
d_call: TRBD1
cdr3_nt: TGTGCCAGCAGCTTAGTTCCGGGACAGGGATACGAGCAGCACTTC
cdr3_aa: CASSLVPGQGYEQHF

clone_size: -
j_call: TRBJ2-2
v_call: TRBV10-3
d_call: -
cdr3_nt: TGTGCCATCAGTGATCTGATGAGGGGTGCCGGGGAGCTGTTTTTT
cdr3_aa: CAISDLMRGAGELFF

clone_size: once
j_call: TRBJ1-4
v_call: TRBV15
d_call: -
cdr3_nt: TGTGCCACCAGCCCTGGCGGGATTGAAAAACTGTTTTTT
cdr3_aa: CATSPGGIEKLFF

clone_size: many
j_call: TRBJ2-7
v_call: TRBV11-2
d_call: TRBD1
cdr3_nt: TGTGCCAGCAGCACTGGGACAGGGTTGGGCGAGCAGTACTTC
cdr3_aa: CASSTGTGLGEQYF

clone_size: many
j_call: TRBJ1-4
v_call: TRBV5-8
d_call: TRBD1
cdr3_nt: TGTGCCAGCAGCTCTCAGGGGGGATCTAATGAAAAACTGTTTTTT
cdr3_aa: CASSSQGGSNEKLFF

clone_size: many
j_call: TRBJ2-1
v_call: TRBV6-5
d_call: -
cdr3_nt: TGTGCCAGCAGTTACTCACCAATAACACACAGGGAGCAGTTCTTC
cdr3_aa: CASSYSPITHREQFF

clone_size: many
j_call: TRBJ1-2
v_call: TRBV12-3/TRBV12-4
d_call: TRBD1
cdr3_nt: TGTGCCAGCAGTCATACCGGGACAGGGGGCGATGGCTACACCTTC
cdr3_aa: CASSHTGTGGDGYTF

clone_size: many
j_call: TRBJ2-2
v_call: TRBV5-1
d_call: TRBD2
cdr3_nt: TGCGCCAGCAGCGCGGGACTAGCGGGAGACGGGGAGCTGTTTTTT
cdr3_aa: CASSAGLAGDGELFF